One and the same sample provided the 8 T cell receptor beta chains below, sequenced in a study of blood T cell repertoires in COVID-19. TCRdb's table, derived via immunoSEQ multiplex PCR, lists solely in-frame clones and lacks some. The sample has more than 200,000 clones; 70% to 90% are singletons. The sample consisted of peripheral blood. These receptors originate from a woman aged 70-85 years with active or convalescent COVID-19.

The chain couples TRBV28 to TRBJ1-4; TRBD1 might be the D (5 bases). Germline lookup yields CDR1 MDHEN and CDR2 SYDVKM. Trimming removed 3 bases at V and 5 bases at J, with 7 bases between. CDR3 length equals 13 residues. CDR3 region: CASSFRGNEKLFF. CDR3 sequence (DNA): TGTGCCAGCAGTTTTCGGGGGAATGAAAAACTGTTTTTT.

In DNA, the CDR3 is TGTGCCAGCAGCTCAGGGGATACCTACGAGCAGTACTTC. Protein sequence: CASSSGDTYEQYF. The V and J genes are TRBV3-1 (or the pseudogene TRBV3-2) and TRBJ2-7, with D maybe TRBD1 (6 bases). Trimming took 5 bases from V and 2 from J, leaving 10 bases between them. Germline V gene sequence: CDR1 LGHDT, CDR2 YNNKEL (reference sequence). The CDR3 runs 13 residues.

V is TRBV7-9 and J is TRBJ2-4; D is possibly TRBD1 (6 bases). CDR1 is SEHNR, CDR2 FQNEAQ, per germline (reference sequence). The CDR3 is 14 amino acids. The V and J ends lost 5 bases and 5 bases respectively, with 13 bases between them. For the CDR3, the DNA is TGTGCCAGCAGCCCGATGGGGGCCCAAAACATTCAGTACTTC. It is translated as CASSPMGAQNIQYF. Supplemented by reference TRBV7-9 and TRBJ2-4, the full variable domain reads DTGVSQNPRHKITKRGQNVTFRCDPISEHNRLYWYRQTLGQGPEFLTYFQNEAQLEKSRLLSDRFSAERPKGSFSTLEIQRTEQGDSAMYLCASSPMGAQNIQYFGAGTRLSVL.

The rearrangement links TRBV5-1 to TRBJ2-3, with D perhaps TRBD2 (5 bases). Per the germline V gene, CDR1 is SGHRS and CDR2 is YFSETQ. The CDR3 has 15 residues. V dropped 3 bases and J dropped 4 bases, with 15 bases sitting between them. CDR3 DNA: TGCGCCAGCAGCTGGAGCGGCCTCGGGTCAGATACGCAGTATTTT. Residues: CASSWSGLGSDTQYF.

CDR3 region: CASSIASGTVEQYF. CDR3 sequence (DNA): TGTGCCAGTAGTATAGCTAGCGGGACGGTCGAGCAGTACTTC. The V call is TRBV19, the J call TRBJ2-7; TRBD2 aligns across 9 bases. Per germline, CDR1 LNHDA and CDR2 SQIVND (reference sequence). Unmatched junction bases numbered 4, after V lost 1 base and J lost 6 bases. This CDR3 has 14 residues.

In this sample, this clone turned up once. This chain uses TRBV5-1 with TRBJ2-7, with 11 bases aligning to TRBD2. The germline gives CDR1 SGHRS, CDR2 YFSETQ. With 0 bases clipped from V and 2 bases from J, the junction kept 1 base outside the gene matches. The CDR3 runs 15 residues. CDR3 in DNA: TGCGCCAGCAGCTTGGCTAGCGGGGGGACCTACGAGCAGTACTTC. It codes for CASSLASGGTYEQYF.

The chain joins TRBV18 to TRBJ1-2, with 9 bases lining up with TRBD1. Germline CDR1 is KGHSH and CDR2 is LQKENI. This CDR3 is built from 15 residues. V lost 3 bases, J lost 6 bases, and 8 bases stayed unmatched. The CDR3 spells CASSPGQGRENGYTF. CDR3 DNA sequence: TGTGCCAGCTCACCGGGACAGGGCCGGGAGAATGGCTACACCTTC.

This chain links TRBV2 with TRBJ2-5, with D perhaps matching TRBD2 (5 bases). The CDR3 loop spans 13 amino acids. Between the trimmed V and J ends, which lost 3 bases and 3 bases, there was a span of 8 bases. Per germline, CDR1 SNHLY and CDR2 FYNNEI. CDR3 nucleotides: TGTGCCAGCAGTGAGGACTTAGAAGAGACCCAGTACTTC. Its protein is CASSEDLEETQYF.